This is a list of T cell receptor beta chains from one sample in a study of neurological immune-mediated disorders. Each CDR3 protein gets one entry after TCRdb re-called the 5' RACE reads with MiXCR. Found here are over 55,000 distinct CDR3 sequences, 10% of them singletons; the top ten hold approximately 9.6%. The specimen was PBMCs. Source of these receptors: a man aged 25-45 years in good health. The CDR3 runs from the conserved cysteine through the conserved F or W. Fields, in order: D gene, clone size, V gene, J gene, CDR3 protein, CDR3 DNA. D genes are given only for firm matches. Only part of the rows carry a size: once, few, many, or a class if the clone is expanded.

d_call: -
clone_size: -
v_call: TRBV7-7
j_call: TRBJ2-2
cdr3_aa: CASSPLADSRATGELFF
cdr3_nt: TGTGCCAGCAGCCCCCTCGCGGATAGTAGGGCCACCGGGGAGCTGTTTTTT

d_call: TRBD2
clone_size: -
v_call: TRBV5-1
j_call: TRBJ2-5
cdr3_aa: CASSLSLTAGVETQYF
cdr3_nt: TGCGCCAGCAGCTTATCCCTCACGGCGGGAGTAGAGACCCAGTACTTC

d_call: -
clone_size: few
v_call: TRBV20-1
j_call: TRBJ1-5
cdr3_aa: CSARVWGGDQPQHF
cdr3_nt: TGCAGTGCTAGAGTGTGGGGAGGAGATCAGCCCCAGCATTTT

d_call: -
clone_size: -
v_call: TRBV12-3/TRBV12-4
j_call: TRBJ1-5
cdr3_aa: CASSTRLTSQPQHF
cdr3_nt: TGTGCCAGCAGTACTAGATTAACCAGTCAGCCCCAGCATTTT

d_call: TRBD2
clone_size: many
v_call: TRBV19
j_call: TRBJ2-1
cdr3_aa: CASSNLAEAYNEQFF
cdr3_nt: TGTGCCAGTAGTAACCTAGCGGAGGCCTACAATGAGCAGTTCTTC

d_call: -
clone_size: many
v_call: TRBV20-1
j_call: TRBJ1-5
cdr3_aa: CSVEGQGFQPQHF
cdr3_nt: TGCAGTGTAGAGGGGCAGGGATTTCAGCCCCAGCATTTT

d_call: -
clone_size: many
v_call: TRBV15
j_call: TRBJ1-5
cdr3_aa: CATSRPSGSGSNQPQHF
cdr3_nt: TGTGCCACCAGCCGCCCTAGCGGATCAGGGAGCAATCAGCCCCAGCATTTT

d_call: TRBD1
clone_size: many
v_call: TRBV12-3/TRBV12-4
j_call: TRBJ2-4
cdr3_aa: CASSLWDRGSKNIQYF
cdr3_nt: TGTGCCAGCAGTTTGTGGGACAGGGGTTCCAAAAACATTCAGTACTTC

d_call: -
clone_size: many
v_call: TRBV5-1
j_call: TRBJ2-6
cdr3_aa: CASSIRGAGANVLTF
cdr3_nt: TGCGCCAGCAGCATCAGGGGCGCTGGGGCCAACGTCCTGACTTTC

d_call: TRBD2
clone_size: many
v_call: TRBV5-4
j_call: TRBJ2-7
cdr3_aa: CASSLTSDSYEQYF
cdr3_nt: TGTGCCAGCAGCTTGACTAGCGACTCCTACGAGCAGTACTTC

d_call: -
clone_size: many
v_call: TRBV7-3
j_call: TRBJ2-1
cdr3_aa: CASSLYGSYNEQFF
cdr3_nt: TGTGCCAGCAGCTTATACGGTTCCTACAATGAGCAGTTCTTC

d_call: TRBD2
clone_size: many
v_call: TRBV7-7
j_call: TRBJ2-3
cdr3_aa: CASSLGVAGGADTQYF
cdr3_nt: TGTGCCAGCAGCTTAGGGGTCGCGGGGGGAGCAGATACGCAGTATTTT

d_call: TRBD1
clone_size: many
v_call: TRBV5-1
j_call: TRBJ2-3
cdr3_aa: CASSLGDRTDTQYF
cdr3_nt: TGCGCCAGCAGCTTGGGGGACAGGACAGATACGCAGTATTTT

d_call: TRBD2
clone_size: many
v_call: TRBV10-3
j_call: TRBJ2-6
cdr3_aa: CAIRGTGGREGPAGANVLTF
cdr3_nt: TGTGCCATCAGGGGGACCGGTGGGCGGGAGGGCCCAGCGGGGGCCAACGTCCTGACTTTC

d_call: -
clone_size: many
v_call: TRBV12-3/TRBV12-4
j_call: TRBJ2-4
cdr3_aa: CASSFGRNIQYF
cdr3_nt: TGTGCCAGCAGTTTTGGGAGAAACATTCAGTACTTC

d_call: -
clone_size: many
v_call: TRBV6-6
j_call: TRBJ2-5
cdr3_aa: CASSYPPGHPQETQYF
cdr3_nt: TGTGCCAGCAGTTACCCGCCAGGGCACCCTCAAGAGACCCAGTACTTC

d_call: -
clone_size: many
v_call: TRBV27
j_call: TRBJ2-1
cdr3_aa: CASSLRPPLAVGANEQFF
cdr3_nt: TGTGCCAGCAGTTTACGCCCGCCCCTAGCTGTGGGGGCGAATGAGCAGTTCTTC

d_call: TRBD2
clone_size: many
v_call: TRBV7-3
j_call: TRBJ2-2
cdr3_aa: CASSLTSGNTGELFF
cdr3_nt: TGTGCCAGCAGCTTGACTAGCGGGAACACCGGGGAGCTGTTTTTT

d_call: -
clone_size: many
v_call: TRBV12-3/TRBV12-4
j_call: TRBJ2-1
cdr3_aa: CASVKRGRDNEQFF
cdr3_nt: TGTGCCAGCGTAAAGAGGGGGAGGGATAATGAGCAGTTCTTC

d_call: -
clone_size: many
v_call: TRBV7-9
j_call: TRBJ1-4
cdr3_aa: CASSPGPANNEKLFF
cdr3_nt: TGTGCCAGCAGCCCAGGCCCTGCAAATAATGAAAAACTGTTTTTT

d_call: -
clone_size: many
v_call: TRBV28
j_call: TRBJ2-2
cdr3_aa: CASNPPPGTGELFF
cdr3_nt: TGTGCCAGCAACCCCCCCCCCGGCACCGGGGAGCTGTTTTTT

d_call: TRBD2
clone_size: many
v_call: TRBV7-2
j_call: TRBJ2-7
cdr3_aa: CASSLYTSGSLPYEQYF
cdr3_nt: TGTGCCAGCAGCTTATATACTAGCGGGAGTCTTCCCTACGAGCAGTACTTC

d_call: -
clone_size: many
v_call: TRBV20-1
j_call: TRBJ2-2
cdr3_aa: CSARDLASRYTGELFF
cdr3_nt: TGCAGTGCTAGAGATCTCGCTAGCAGATACACCGGGGAGCTGTTTTTT

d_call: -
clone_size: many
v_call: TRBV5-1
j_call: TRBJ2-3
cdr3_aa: CASSLSGESDTQYF
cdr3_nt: TGCGCCAGCAGCTTGTCGGGAGAGTCAGATACGCAGTATTTT

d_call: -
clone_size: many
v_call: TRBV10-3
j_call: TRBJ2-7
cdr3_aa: CAISESEKDKQYF
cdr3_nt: TGTGCCATCAGTGAGTCAGAAAAGGACAAGCAGTACTTC

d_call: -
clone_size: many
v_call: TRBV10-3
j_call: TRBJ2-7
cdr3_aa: CAIREPQDKQYF
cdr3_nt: TGTGCCATCAGGGAGCCCCAGGACAAGCAGTACTTC

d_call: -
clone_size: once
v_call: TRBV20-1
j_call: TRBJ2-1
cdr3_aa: CSAEYYGQGKPCGGDEQFF
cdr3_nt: TGCAGTGCTGAGTATTATGGGCAGGGGAAGCCTTGCGGAGGGGATGAGCAGTTCTTC

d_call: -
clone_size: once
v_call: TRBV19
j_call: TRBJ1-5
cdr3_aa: CASSIADPAGNQPQHF
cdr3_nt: TGTGCCAGTAGTATAGCGGACCCGGCCGGCAATCAGCCCCAGCATTTT

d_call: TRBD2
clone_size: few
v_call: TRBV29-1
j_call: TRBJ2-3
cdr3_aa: CSGLAGGPGDTQYF
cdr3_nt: TGCAGCGGACTAGCGGGAGGGCCGGGAGATACGCAGTATTTT

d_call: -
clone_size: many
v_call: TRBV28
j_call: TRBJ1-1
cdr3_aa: CACYRNTEAFF
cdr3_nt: TGTGCCTGCTACAGGAACACTGAAGCTTTCTTT

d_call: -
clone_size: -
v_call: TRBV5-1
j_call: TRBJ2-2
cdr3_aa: CASRTTSNTGELFF
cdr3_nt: TGCGCCAGCAGGACGACTAGTAACACCGGGGAGCTGTTTTTT

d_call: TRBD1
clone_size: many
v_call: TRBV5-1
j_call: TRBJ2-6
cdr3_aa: CASSKNPTGDAGANVLTF
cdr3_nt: TGCGCCAGCAGCAAAAACCCGACAGGGGATGCTGGGGCCAACGTCCTGACTTTC

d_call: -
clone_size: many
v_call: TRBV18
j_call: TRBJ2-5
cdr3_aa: CASSPPTGPQETQYF
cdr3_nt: TGTGCCAGCTCACCACCTACCGGCCCTCAAGAGACCCAGTACTTC

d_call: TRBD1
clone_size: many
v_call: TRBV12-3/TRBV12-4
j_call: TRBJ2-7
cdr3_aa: CASSLGDRVAYEQYF
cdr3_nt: TGTGCCAGCAGTTTAGGGGACAGAGTTGCCTACGAGCAGTACTTC

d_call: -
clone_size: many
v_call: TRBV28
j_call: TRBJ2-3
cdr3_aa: CASRRRDGLTDTQYF
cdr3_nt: TGTGCCAGCAGGCGCCGGGACGGCCTCACAGATACGCAGTATTTT

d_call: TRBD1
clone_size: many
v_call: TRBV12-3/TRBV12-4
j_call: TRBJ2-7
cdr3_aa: CASSGLWTGTYEQYF
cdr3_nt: TGTGCCAGCAGCGGATTGTGGACAGGCACCTACGAGCAGTACTTC